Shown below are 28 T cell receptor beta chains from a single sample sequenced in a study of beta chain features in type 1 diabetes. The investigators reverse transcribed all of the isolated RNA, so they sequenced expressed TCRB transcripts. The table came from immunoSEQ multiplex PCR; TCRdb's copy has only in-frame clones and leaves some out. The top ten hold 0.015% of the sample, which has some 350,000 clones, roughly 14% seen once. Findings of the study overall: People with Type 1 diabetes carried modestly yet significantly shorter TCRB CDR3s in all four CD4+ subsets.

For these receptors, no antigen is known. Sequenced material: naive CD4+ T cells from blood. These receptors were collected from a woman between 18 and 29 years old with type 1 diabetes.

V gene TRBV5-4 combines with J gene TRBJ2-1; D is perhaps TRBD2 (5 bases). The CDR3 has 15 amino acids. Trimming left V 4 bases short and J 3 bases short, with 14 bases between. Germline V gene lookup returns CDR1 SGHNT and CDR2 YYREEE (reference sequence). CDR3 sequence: CASSLPGSHYNEQFF. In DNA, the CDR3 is TGTGCCAGCAGCCTCCCGGGGAGTCACTACAATGAGCAGTTCTTC.

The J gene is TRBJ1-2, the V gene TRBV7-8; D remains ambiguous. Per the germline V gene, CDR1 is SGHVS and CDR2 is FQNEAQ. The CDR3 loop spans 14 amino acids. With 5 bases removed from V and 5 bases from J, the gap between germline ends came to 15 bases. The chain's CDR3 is CASSPLEGLYGYTF. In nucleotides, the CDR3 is TGTGCCAGCAGCCCCCTCGAGGGTTTATATGGCTACACCTTC.

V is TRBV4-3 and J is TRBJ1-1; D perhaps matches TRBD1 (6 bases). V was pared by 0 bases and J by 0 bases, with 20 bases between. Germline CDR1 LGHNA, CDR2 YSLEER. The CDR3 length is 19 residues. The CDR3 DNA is TGCGCCAGCAGCCAAGAAAGGGGTCGGACAGAAGCTATGAACACTGAAGCTTTCTTT. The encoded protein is CASSQERGRTEAMNTEAFF.

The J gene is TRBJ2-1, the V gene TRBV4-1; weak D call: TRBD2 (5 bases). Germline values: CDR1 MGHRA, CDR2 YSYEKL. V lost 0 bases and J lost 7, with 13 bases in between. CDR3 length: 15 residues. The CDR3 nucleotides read TGCGCCAGCAGCCAAGATATCGCGCCGGGGAATGAGCAGTTCTTC. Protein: CASSQDIAPGNEQFF.

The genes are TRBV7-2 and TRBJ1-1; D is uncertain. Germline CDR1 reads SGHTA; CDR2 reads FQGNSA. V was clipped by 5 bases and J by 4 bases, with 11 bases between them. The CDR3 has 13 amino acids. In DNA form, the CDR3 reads TGTGCCAGCAGCATAAGATCGGGCACTGAAGCTTTCTTT. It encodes CASSIRSGTEAFF.

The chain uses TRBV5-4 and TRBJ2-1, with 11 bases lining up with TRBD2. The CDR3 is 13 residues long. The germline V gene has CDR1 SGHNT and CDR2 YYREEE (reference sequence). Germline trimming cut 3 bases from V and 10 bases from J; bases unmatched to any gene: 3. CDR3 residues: CASSSGLAEEQFF. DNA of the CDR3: TGTGCCAGCAGCTCGGGACTAGCGGAGGAGCAGTTCTTC.

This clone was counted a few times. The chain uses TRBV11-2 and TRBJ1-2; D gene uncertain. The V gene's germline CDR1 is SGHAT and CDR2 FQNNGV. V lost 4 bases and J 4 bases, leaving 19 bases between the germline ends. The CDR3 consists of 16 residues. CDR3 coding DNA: TGTGCCAGCAGCTCTACGAGGTCGCCCTATTCCTATGGCTACACCTTC. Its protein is CASSSTRSPYSYGYTF.

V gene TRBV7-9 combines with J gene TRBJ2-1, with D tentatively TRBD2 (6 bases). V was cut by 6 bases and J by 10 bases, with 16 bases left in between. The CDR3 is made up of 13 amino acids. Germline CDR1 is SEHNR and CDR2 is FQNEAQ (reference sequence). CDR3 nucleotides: TGTGCCAGCAGACGGGATGGGGGGAACGAGCAGTTCTTC. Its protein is CASRRDGGNEQFF.

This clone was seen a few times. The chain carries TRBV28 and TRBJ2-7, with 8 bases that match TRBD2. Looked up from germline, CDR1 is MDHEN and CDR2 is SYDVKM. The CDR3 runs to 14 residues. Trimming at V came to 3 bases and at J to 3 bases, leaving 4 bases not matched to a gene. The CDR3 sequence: CASSLSTSGYEQYF. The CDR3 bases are TGTGCCAGCAGTTTGAGTACTAGCGGCTACGAGCAGTACTTC.

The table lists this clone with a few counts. The CDR3, as DNA: TGTGCCAGCAGTTCCCCTGGGAGGGCCTCCTACAATGAGCAGTTCTTC. It codes for CASSSPGRASYNEQFF. The chain couples TRBV28 to TRBJ2-1, with 7 bases identical to TRBD2. Germline CDR1 reads MDHEN; CDR2 reads SYDVKM. The CDR3 is 16 amino acids. V gave up 4 bases and J gave up 0 bases; unmatched junction bases: 6.

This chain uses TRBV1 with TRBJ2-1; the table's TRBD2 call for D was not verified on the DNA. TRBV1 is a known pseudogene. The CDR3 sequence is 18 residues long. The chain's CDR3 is CTSSQVILDWPKYNEQFF. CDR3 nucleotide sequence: TGCACCAGCAGCCAAGTGATCCTGGACTGGCCTAAGTACAATGAGCAGTTCTTC.

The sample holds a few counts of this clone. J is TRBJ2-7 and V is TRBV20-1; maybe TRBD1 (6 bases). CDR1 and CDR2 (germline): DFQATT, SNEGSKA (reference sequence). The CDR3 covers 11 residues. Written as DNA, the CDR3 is TGCAGCAGCTACAGGGATTACGAGCAGTACTTC. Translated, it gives CSSYRDYEQYF.

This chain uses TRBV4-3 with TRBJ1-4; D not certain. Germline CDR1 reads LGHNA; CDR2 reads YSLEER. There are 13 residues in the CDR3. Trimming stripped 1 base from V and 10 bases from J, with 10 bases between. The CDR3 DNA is TGCGCCAGCAGCCAAGGGAGGGCTGGAAAACTGTTTTTT. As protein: CASSQGRAGKLFF.

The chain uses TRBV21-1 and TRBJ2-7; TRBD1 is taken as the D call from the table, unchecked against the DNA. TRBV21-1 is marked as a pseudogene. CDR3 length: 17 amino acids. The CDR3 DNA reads TGTGCCAGCAGAACCACTGGGACAGGGCCCCAAGTCGACGAGCAGTACTTC. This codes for CASRTTGTGPQVDEQYF.

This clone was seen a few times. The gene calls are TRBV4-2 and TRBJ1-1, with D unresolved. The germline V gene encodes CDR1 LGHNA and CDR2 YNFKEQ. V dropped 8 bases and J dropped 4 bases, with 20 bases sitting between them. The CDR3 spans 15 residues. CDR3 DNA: TGTGCCAGCCACTCGAAGGGAGGAAGGGTCACTGAAGCTTTCTTT. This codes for CASHSKGGRVTEAFF.

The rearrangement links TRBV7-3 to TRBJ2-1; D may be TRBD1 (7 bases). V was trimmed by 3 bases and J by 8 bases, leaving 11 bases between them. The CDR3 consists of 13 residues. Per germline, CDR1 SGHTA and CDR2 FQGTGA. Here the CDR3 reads CASSFRGVDEQFF. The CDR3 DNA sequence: TGTGCCAGCAGCTTCAGGGGGGTCGATGAGCAGTTCTTC.

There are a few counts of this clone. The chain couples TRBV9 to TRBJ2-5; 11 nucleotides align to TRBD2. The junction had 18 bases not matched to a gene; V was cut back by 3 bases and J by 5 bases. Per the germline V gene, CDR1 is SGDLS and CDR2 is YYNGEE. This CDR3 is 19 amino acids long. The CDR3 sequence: CASSAGLAGGGSSPETQYF. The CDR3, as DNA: TGTGCCAGCAGCGCCGGACTAGCGGGTGGCGGGTCGTCCCCGGAGACCCAGTACTTC.

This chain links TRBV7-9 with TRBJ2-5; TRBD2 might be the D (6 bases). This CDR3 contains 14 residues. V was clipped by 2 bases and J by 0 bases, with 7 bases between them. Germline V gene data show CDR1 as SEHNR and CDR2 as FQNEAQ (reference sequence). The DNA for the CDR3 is TGTGCCAGCAGCTTACGGGGGTACCAAGAGACCCAGTACTTC. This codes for CASSLRGYQETQYF.

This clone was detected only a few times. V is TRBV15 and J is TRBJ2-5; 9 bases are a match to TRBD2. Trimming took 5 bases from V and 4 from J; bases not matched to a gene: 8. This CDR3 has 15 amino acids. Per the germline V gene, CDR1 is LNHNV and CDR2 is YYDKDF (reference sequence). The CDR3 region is CATSARSGSLETQYF. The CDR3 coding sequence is TGTGCCACCAGCGCGCGTAGCGGGAGCTTAGAGACCCAGTACTTC.

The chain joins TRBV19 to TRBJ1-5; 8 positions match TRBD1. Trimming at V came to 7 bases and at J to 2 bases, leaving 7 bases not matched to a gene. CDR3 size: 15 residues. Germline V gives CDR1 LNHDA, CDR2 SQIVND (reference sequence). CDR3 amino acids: CASTNRGSGNQPQHF. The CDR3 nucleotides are TGTGCCAGTACTAACAGGGGGTCTGGCAATCAGCCCCAGCATTTT.

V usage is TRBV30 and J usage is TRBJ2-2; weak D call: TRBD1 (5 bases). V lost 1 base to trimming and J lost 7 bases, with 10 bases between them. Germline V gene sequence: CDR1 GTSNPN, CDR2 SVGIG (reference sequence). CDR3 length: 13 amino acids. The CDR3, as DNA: TGTGCCTGGAGTGAATTCAGGGTCGGGGAGCTGTTTTTT. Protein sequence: CAWSEFRVGELFF.

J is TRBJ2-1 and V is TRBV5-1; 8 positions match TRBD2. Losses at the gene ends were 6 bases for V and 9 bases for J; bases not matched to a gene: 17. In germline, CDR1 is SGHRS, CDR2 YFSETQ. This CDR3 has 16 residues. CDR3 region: CASTRPAGDGRGEQFF. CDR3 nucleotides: TGCGCCAGCACCCGCCCAGCGGGAGATGGGCGCGGTGAGCAGTTCTTC. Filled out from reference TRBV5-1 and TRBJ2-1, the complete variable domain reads KAGVTQTPRYLIKTRGQQVTLSCSPISGHRSVSWYQQTPGQGLQFLFEYFSETQRNKGNFPGRFSGRQFSNSRSEMNVSTLELGDSALYLCASTRPAGDGRGEQFFGPGTRLTVL.

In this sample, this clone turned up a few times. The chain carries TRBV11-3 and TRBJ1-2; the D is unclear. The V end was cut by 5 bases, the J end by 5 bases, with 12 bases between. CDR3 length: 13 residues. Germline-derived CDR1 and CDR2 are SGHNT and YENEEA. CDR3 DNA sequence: TGTGCCAGCAGCCGCGCGGCGGATTATGGCTACACCTTC. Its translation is CASSRAADYGYTF.

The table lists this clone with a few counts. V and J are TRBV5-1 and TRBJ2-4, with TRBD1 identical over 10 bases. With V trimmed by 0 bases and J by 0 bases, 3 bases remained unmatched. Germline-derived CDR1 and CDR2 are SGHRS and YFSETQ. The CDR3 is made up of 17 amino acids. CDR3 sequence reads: CASSLVGQGLAKNIQYF. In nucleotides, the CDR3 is TGCGCCAGCAGCTTGGTGGGACAGGGGTTAGCCAAAAACATTCAGTACTTC.

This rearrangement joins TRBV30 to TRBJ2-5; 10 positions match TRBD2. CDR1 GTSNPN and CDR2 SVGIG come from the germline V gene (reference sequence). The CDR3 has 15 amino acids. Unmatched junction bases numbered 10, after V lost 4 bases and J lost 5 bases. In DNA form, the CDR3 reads TGTGCCTGGATGAGAGCGGGAGGGCCATGGGAGACCCAGTACTTC. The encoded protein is CAWMRAGGPWETQYF.

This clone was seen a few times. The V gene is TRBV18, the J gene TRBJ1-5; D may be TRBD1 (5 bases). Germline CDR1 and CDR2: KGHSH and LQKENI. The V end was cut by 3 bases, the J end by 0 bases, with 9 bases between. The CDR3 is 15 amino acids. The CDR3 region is CASSPGGYSNQPQHF. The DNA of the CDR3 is TGTGCCAGCTCACCTGGGGGGTATAGCAATCAGCCCCAGCATTTT.

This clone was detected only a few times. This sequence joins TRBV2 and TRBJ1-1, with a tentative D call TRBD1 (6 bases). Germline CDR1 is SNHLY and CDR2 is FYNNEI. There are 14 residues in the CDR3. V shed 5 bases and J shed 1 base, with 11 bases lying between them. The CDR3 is CASSRTGQNTEAFF. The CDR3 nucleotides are TGTGCCAGCAGTCGCACGGGACAGAACACTGAAGCTTTCTTT.

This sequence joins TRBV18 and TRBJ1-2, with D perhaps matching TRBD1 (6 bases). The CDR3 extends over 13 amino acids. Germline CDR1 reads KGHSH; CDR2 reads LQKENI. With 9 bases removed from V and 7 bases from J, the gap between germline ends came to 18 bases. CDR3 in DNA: TGTGCCAGTTCCAGACAGGACCTTAGTGGCTACACCTTC. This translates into CASSRQDLSGYTF.